The rows below give T cell receptor beta chains drawn from one sample of a study of blood T cell repertoires in COVID-19. Measured with immunoSEQ multiplex PCR; TCRdb has only the in-frame clones, and not every one. The table records roughly 100,000 clones, almost 90% of them present only once. Sequencing used peripheral blood. All receptors come from a human donor in a cohort sampled during active COVID-19. CDR3s include the opening cysteine and the closing phenylalanine or tryptophan. The D gene is left open where the match is weak. Size tells how often a clone was seen (once, few, many) or the class of an expanded clone, and some rows leave it out.

v_gene	d_gene	j_gene	abundance	CDR3aa	CDR3nt
TRBV19	TRBD2	TRBJ2-3	.	CASSSQTSGSKDTQYF	TGTGCCAGTAGTTCCCAGACTAGCGGGAGTAAGGATACGCAGTATTTT
TRBV5-4	TRBD1	TRBJ1-1	.	CASSRPGQGGTEAFF	TGTGCCAGCAGCCGTCCCGGACAGGGCGGCACTGAAGCTTTCTTT
TRBV18	.	TRBJ1-2	.	CASSLGDSGYGYTF	TGTGCCAGCTCACTGGGAGATTCTGGCTATGGCTACACCTTC
TRBV10-3	TRBD1	TRBJ1-2	.	CAISDLGGQDYGYTF	TGTGCCATCAGTGACTTAGGAGGACAGGACTATGGCTACACCTTC
TRBV5-1	.	TRBJ2-3	.	CASSSMAGSTDTQYF	TGCGCCAGCAGCTCCATGGCGGGGAGCACAGATACGCAGTATTTT
TRBV30	TRBD1	TRBJ2-1	.	CAWSAGQAYNEQFF	TGTGCCTGGAGTGCGGGACAGGCCTACAATGAGCAGTTCTTC
TRBV10-3	TRBD2	TRBJ2-7	.	CAINPGTISSEQYF	TGTGCCATCAACCCTGGGACTATTTCCTCCGAGCAGTACTTC
TRBV5-1	TRBD1	TRBJ2-2	few	CASSFQGAPGELFF	TGCGCCAGCAGCTTCCAGGGGGCTCCCGGGGAGCTGTTTTTT
TRBV3-1/TRBV3-2	TRBD2	TRBJ2-3	.	CASSPRERGLAVSTDTQYF	TGTGCCAGCAGCCCCCGCGAAAGGGGACTAGCGGTGAGCACAGATACGCAGTATTTT
TRBV5-6	.	TRBJ1-5	.	CASSPAAGAEQPQHF	TGTGCCAGCAGCCCCGCAGCAGGGGCCGAACAGCCCCAGCATTTT
TRBV28	.	TRBJ1-5	.	CASSLPTQGWARPQHF	TGTGCCAGCAGTTTGCCGACTCAGGGGTGGGCGCGGCCCCAGCATTTT
TRBV7-9	.	TRBJ1-1	.	CASSTYEAFF	TGTGCCAGCAGTACATACGAAGCTTTCTTT
TRBV28	TRBD1	TRBJ2-7	.	CATGTGTGAYEQYF	TGTGCCACCGGGACAGGGACGGGGGCCTACGAGCAGTACTTC
TRBV2	.	TRBJ1-2	.	CASATLPLYGYTF	TGTGCCAGCGCTACCCTTCCATTATATGGCTACACCTTC
TRBV27	TRBD1	TRBJ1-2	.	CASSSYRGRDGYTF	TGTGCCAGCAGTTCCTACAGGGGGCGCGATGGCTACACCTTC